Shown below are 26 T cell receptor beta chains from a single sample sequenced in a study of blood T cell repertoires in COVID-19. The assay was immunoSEQ multiplex PCR, and TCRdb's table has in-frame clones only and misses some. The sample lists about 170,000 clones, around 87% seen once, with roughly 7.3% in the top ten. Sequences were obtained from peripheral blood. Source of these receptors: an elderly woman in a cohort sampled during active or convalescent COVID-19.

The gene calls are TRBV3-1 (or the pseudogene TRBV3-2) and TRBJ1-6; 12 nucleotides match TRBD1. The CDR3 spans 17 residues. Germline CDR1 LGHDT, CDR2 YNNKEL (reference sequence). After removal of 3 bases from V and 4 bases from J, the junction contained 4 bases not matched to a gene. CDR3 residues: CASSQRDRGLYNSPLHF. The DNA for the CDR3 is TGTGCCAGCAGCCAGCGGGACAGGGGGCTTTATAATTCACCCCTCCACTTT.

V usage is TRBV7-8 and J usage is TRBJ2-7; 7 nucleotides align to TRBD2. The CDR3 length is 16 residues. CDR1 SGHVS and CDR2 FQNEAQ come from the germline V gene. Trimming removed 8 bases from V and 2 bases from J; junction bases left unmatched: 15. As DNA, the CDR3 is TGTGCCAGCCGCCCGGAGGTGGCTAGCGGAACCTACGAGCAGTACGTC. The encoded protein is CASRPEVASGTYEQYV.

V usage is TRBV7-9 and J usage is TRBJ1-1; 8 bases align to TRBD1. The germline gives CDR1 SEHNR, CDR2 FQNEAQ (reference sequence). The CDR3 loop spans 13 amino acids. V lost 1 base, J lost 6 bases, and 1 base stayed unmatched. The CDR3, as DNA: TGTGCCAGCAGCTTAGTACAGGGGGCTGAAGCTTTCTTT. It yields the protein CASSLVQGAEAFF.

The chain uses TRBV5-5 and TRBJ1-5; D is undetermined. The CDR3 runs 15 residues. The V gene's germline CDR1 is SGHKS and CDR2 YYEKEE (reference sequence). Between the trimmed V and J ends, which lost 0 bases and 2 bases, there was a span of 9 bases. The DNA for the CDR3 is TGTGCCAGCAGCTTGGAGGGAGTTGGCAATCAGCCCCAGCATTTT. Its protein product is CASSLEGVGNQPQHF. The full variable domain, rest sourced from reference TRBV5-5 and TRBJ1-5, is DAGVTQSPTHLIKTRGQQVTLRCSPISGHKSVSWYQQVLGQGPQFIFQYYEKEERGRGNFPDRFSARQFPNYSSELNVNALLLGDSALYLCASSLEGVGNQPQHFGDGTRLSIL.

This chain connects TRBV5-1 to TRBJ1-1, with 7 nucleotides matching TRBD1. The V gene's germline CDR1 is SGHRS and CDR2 YFSETQ. The trim removed 5 bases at V and 5 bases at J, leaving 15 bases unmatched. CDR3 size: 16 residues. The CDR3 region is CASSPDRAGALTEAFF. The CDR3 nucleotides are TGCGCCAGCAGTCCCGACAGGGCCGGGGCGTTGACTGAAGCTTTCTTT.

The chain carries TRBV10-2 and TRBJ1-1; D not resolved. V was trimmed by 8 bases and J by 0 bases, leaving 13 bases between them. This CDR3 comprises 14 residues. From germline, CDR1 is WSHSY and CDR2 SAAADI. CDR3 loop: CASVANTMNTEAFF. CDR3 in DNA: TGCGCCAGCGTGGCAAACACGATGAACACTGAAGCTTTCTTT.

The chain employs TRBV9 and TRBJ2-5; the match to TRBD2 covers 13 bases. From germline, CDR1 is SGDLS and CDR2 YYNGEE. This CDR3 spans 15 amino acids. V shed 3 bases, J shed 4 bases, and the junction held 3 bases outside the gene matches. In DNA, the CDR3 is TGTGCCAGCAGCGGGGGGACTAGCGGGGCAGAGACCCAGTACTTC. Translated: CASSGGTSGAETQYF.

This chain joins TRBV27 and TRBJ2-3; TRBD2 is a possible D gene (6 bases). The V end lost 2 bases, the J end lost 0 bases, and 9 bases lay between the germline ends. CDR1 is MNHEY, CDR2 SMNVEV, per germline (reference sequence). The CDR3 is 15 residues long. CDR3 in amino acids: CASSLAGPSTDTQYF. Here the CDR3 DNA reads TGTGCCAGCAGTTTAGCGGGGCCGAGCACAGATACGCAGTATTTT.

A single count supports this clone. This sequence joins TRBV3-1 (or the pseudogene TRBV3-2) and TRBJ1-1, with D perhaps TRBD1 (5 bases). With 1 base removed from V and 1 base from J, the gap between germline ends came to 10 bases. The CDR3 is 15 amino acids. The germline gives CDR1 LGHDT, CDR2 YNNKEL (reference sequence). CDR3 sequence reads: CASSQGPDRNTEAFF. The CDR3 region has the DNA TGTGCCAGCAGCCAAGGACCAGACAGGAACACTGAAGCTTTCTTT.

This chain's CDR3 is CASSSGQENQPQHF. Written as DNA, the CDR3 is TGTGCCAGCAGTTCGGGACAGGAAAATCAGCCCCAGCATTTT. The chain has TRBV2 and TRBJ1-5, with 8 bases matching TRBD1. Germline values: CDR1 SNHLY, CDR2 FYNNEI. The V and J ends lost 5 bases and 4 bases, in that order; junction bases with no gene match: 4. The CDR3 is 14 amino acids.

The genes are TRBV6-5 and TRBJ1-5; 9 positions match TRBD1. This CDR3 contains 14 residues. CDR1 and CDR2 (germline): MNHEY, SVGAGI. V trimming: 7 bases; J trimming: 6 bases; junction bases outside the gene matches: 7. In DNA form, the CDR3 reads TGTGCCAGCAATCGGGACAGGGTAAGTCAGCCCCAGCATTTT. Encoded protein: CASNRDRVSQPQHF.

The V gene is TRBV5-1, the J gene TRBJ1-1; 11 bases map to TRBD1. The CDR3 has 14 residues. V dropped 4 bases and J dropped 5; count of bases not matched to a gene: 4. Germline lookup yields CDR1 SGHRS and CDR2 YFSETQ. The CDR3 bases are TGCGCCAGCAGCCCCGGACAGGGGGCAACTGAAGCTTTCTTT. Translated: CASSPGQGATEAFF.

The chain has TRBV5-1 and TRBJ2-7; 10 positions match TRBD1. Germline values: CDR1 SGHRS, CDR2 YFSETQ. Germline trimming cut 0 bases from V and 2 bases from J; bases unmatched to any gene: 8. The CDR3 covers 17 residues. CDR3 bases: TGCGCCAGCAGCTTGGACCTGACAGGGGGCACAACCTACGAGCAGTACTTC. Amino acids: CASSLDLTGGTTYEQYF.

This chain joins TRBV19 and TRBJ2-3; 7 nucleotides agree with TRBD2. V lost 4 bases to trimming and J lost 0 bases; unmatched junction nucleotides: 13. Germline CDR1 is LNHDA and CDR2 is SQIVND (reference sequence). This CDR3 region has 18 residues. The CDR3 loop reads CASSTGRGGPPSTDTQYF. CDR3 coding DNA: TGTGCCAGTAGTACTGGGCGGGGAGGGCCACCTAGCACAGATACGCAGTATTTT.

The rearrangement links TRBV4-1 to TRBJ2-7; 10 nucleotides line up with TRBD2. This CDR3 has 18 residues. Germline V gene lookup returns CDR1 MGHRA and CDR2 YSYEKL. Trimming removed 0 bases from V and 5 bases from J; junction bases left unmatched: 13. This chain's CDR3 is CASSQDKGTSVRADEQYV. The CDR3, as DNA: TGCGCCAGCAGCCAAGATAAAGGGACTAGCGTACGGGCTGACGAGCAGTACGTC.

J is TRBJ1-5 and V is TRBV28; D call uncertain. The germline gives CDR1 MDHEN, CDR2 SYDVKM. V dropped 3 bases and J dropped 3 bases, with 15 bases sitting between them. The length of the CDR3 is 16 residues. Written as DNA, the CDR3 is TGTGCCAGCAGTTTGTTCCACGGCGGCCCCAATCAGCCCCAGCATTTT. Its translation is CASSLFHGGPNQPQHF.

A single count supports this clone. This chain links TRBV24-1 with TRBJ1-5; D is ambiguous. CDR1 is KGHDR, CDR2 SFDVKD, per germline. V was clipped by 3 bases and J by 0 bases, with 8 bases between them. The CDR3 length is 15 residues. The CDR3 DNA reads as TGTGCCACCAGTGATCCGCGTTTTAGCAATCAGCCCCAGCATTTT. Translation: CATSDPRFSNQPQHF.

J is TRBJ2-5 and V is TRBV11-3; tentative D call: TRBD1 (5 bases). This CDR3 contains 14 residues. Germline CDR1 SGHNT, CDR2 YENEEA. V dropped 10 bases and J dropped 2 bases, with 17 bases sitting between them. The CDR3 loop is CATSPGAGQETQYF. CDR3 in DNA: TGTGCCACCTCACCTGGGGCAGGACAAGAGACCCAGTACTTC.

V and J are TRBV11-3 and TRBJ2-2; D possibly corresponds to TRBD1 (6 bases). V lost 8 bases and J 4 bases, leaving 14 bases between the germline ends. The CDR3 is 14 amino acids. Per the germline V gene, CDR1 is SGHNT and CDR2 is YENEEA. CDR3 DNA sequence: TGTGCCAGCGTAAACAGGGTCGGCACCGGGGAGCTGTTTTTT. Translation: CASVNRVGTGELFF.

The chain uses TRBV15 and TRBJ1-5; maybe TRBD1 (5 bases). The length of the CDR3 is 13 residues. V gave up 3 bases and J gave up 4 bases, with 7 bases separating them. From germline, CDR1 is LNHNV and CDR2 YYDKDF (reference sequence). The CDR3 nucleotides are TGTGCCACCAGCAGGGACAAAAATCAGCCCCAGCATTTT. Translating it yields CATSRDKNQPQHF.

The chain recombines TRBV12-3 or TRBV12-4 with TRBJ2-2; D remains unclear. V lost 3 bases and J lost 7, with 6 bases in between. The CDR3 is 12 residues long. The CDR3 sequence is CASSFRIGELFF. DNA for the CDR3: TGTGCCAGCAGTTTTCGTATCGGGGAGCTGTTTTTT.

The CDR3: CASSIDTGILGEQYF. The DNA of the CDR3 is TGTGCCAGCAGCATCGATACAGGGATCCTGGGGGAGCAGTACTTC. This rearrangement joins TRBV5-5 to TRBJ2-7; weak D call: TRBD1 (6 bases). Per germline, CDR1 SGHKS and CDR2 YYEKEE (reference sequence). The CDR3 spans 15 residues. V shed 4 bases and J shed 7 bases, with 21 bases lying between them. Complete variable domain (other parts from reference TRBV5-5 and TRBJ2-7): DAGVTQSPTHLIKTRGQQVTLRCSPISGHKSVSWYQQVLGQGPQFIFQYYEKEERGRGNFPDRFSARQFPNYSSELNVNALLLGDSALYLCASSIDTGILGEQYFGPGTRLTVT.

In its sample, this clone was seen a few times. V and J are TRBV9 and TRBJ2-2; 9 bases fit TRBD1. Looked up from germline, CDR1 is SGDLS and CDR2 is YYNGEE. Trimming at V came to 4 bases and at J to 7 bases, leaving 8 bases not matched to a gene. This CDR3 region has 15 residues. The CDR3 loop is CASSTRDRAVGELFF. CDR3 bases: TGTGCCAGCAGCACCCGGGACAGGGCTGTCGGGGAGCTGTTTTTT.

The CDR3, as DNA: TGTGCCAGCAGCCAAGGCCCCCTAGCGGAAAACACCGGGGAGCTGTTTTTT. Amino acid sequence: CASSQGPLAENTGELFF. The V call is TRBV3-1 (or the pseudogene TRBV3-2), the J call TRBJ2-2; 7 bases are a match to TRBD2. CDR3 length: 17 residues. Germline CDR1 reads LGHDT; CDR2 reads YNNKEL (reference sequence). V shed 1 base, J shed 2 bases, and the junction held 7 bases outside the gene matches.

V usage is TRBV7-8 and J usage is TRBJ2-3; D possibly corresponds to TRBD2 (5 bases). This CDR3 spans 12 amino acids. Trimming removed 5 bases from V and 6 bases from J, with 9 bases in between. CDR1 and CDR2 from the germline V gene are SGHVS and FQNEAQ. In DNA, the CDR3 is TGTGCCAGCAGCCCCTCGGGGGATACGCAGTATTTT. Residues: CASSPSGDTQYF.

The chain has TRBV7-8 and TRBJ1-3; D is possibly TRBD1 (5 bases). V was shortened by 2 bases and J by 0 bases, with 11 bases between the two germline ends. The CDR3 spans 16 residues. Germline V gives CDR1 SGHVS, CDR2 FQNEAQ. CDR3 protein: CASSLQGTISGNTIYF. The CDR3 DNA is TGTGCCAGCAGCTTACAGGGAACCATCTCTGGAAACACCATATATTTT.